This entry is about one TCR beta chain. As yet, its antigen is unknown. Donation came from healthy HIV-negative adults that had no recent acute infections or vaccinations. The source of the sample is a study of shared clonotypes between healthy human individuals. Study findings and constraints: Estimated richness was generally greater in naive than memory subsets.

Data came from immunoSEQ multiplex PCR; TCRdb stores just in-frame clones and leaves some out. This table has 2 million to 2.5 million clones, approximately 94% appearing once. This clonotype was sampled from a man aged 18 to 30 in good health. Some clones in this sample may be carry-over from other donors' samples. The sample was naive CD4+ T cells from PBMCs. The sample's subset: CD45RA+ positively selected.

The CDR3 DNA is TGCGCCAGCAGCCAAGAACCCTGGGACAGGGATGAAAAACTGTTTTTT. It translates to CASSQEPWDRDEKLFF. This chain uses TRBV4-1 with TRBJ1-4; 9 bases fit TRBD1. CDR3 length: 16 amino acids. J gave up 6 bases and V 0 bases, and 5 bases lay outside the gene matches. From germline, CDR1 is MGHRA and CDR2 YSYEKL.